Shown below are 15 T cell receptor beta chains from a single sample sequenced in a study of CD8+ T cells in alopecia areata. Treatment of the sample: oral pan-JAK inhibitor, 5-10 mg twice daily. RNA was isolated and reverse transcribed to cDNA, the sequencing template. The protocol was immunoSEQ multiplex PCR, while the TCRdb copy is restricted to in-frame clones and leaves out a portion. In the table there are some 98,000 clones, around 55% of which are singletons. The input for sequencing was CD8+ T cells sorted from blood, taken at week 4, from a patient treated with tofacitinib. The receptors originated from a human donor with alopecia areata.

There are a few counts of this clone. The chain couples TRBV7-6 to TRBJ2-7; 7 bases map to TRBD1. V trimming: 1 base; J trimming: 2 bases; junction bases outside the gene matches: 2. This CDR3 has 14 amino acids. CDR1 SGHVS and CDR2 FNYEAQ come from the germline V gene. The chain's CDR3 is CASSLVQGTYEQYF. CDR3 sequence (DNA): TGTGCCAGCAGCTTAGTACAGGGGACCTACGAGCAGTACTTC.

This clone was counted between two and nine times. CDR3 nucleotides: TGTGCCAGCAGTGGGACAGGGGGCGACATTCAGTACTTC. It specifies CASSGTGGDIQYF. This chain connects TRBV6-5 to TRBJ2-4; 12 nucleotides line up with TRBD1. With 5 bases clipped from V and 8 bases from J, the junction kept 1 base outside the gene matches. In germline, CDR1 is MNHEY, CDR2 SVGAGI. The CDR3 spans 13 residues.

This clone was seen only a few times. The chain has TRBV4-1 and TRBJ2-6; D unresolved. CDR1 and CDR2 from the germline V gene are MGHRA and YSYEKL. V shed 3 bases and J shed 4 bases, with 13 bases lying between them. CDR3 size: 16 residues. The CDR3: CASSQTDGTGANVLTF. The CDR3 DNA sequence: TGCGCCAGCAGCCAGACGGACGGCACCGGGGCCAACGTCCTGACTTTC.

The genes are TRBV4-1 and TRBJ1-2, with a tentative D call TRBD1 (5 bases). CDR1 and CDR2 from the germline V gene are MGHRA and YSYEKL. The V and J ends lost 1 base and 6 bases respectively, with 9 bases between them. The CDR3 is made up of 13 amino acids. CDR3 region: CASSQGGGDGYTF. For the CDR3, the DNA is TGCGCCAGCAGCCAAGGGGGCGGGGATGGCTACACCTTC.

V gene TRBV5-4 combines with J gene TRBJ2-7; 7 bases align to TRBD1. V dropped 3 bases and J dropped 2; count of bases not matched to a gene: 5. The CDR3 consists of 14 residues. The V gene's germline CDR1 is SGHNT and CDR2 YYREEE (reference sequence). This CDR3 reads CASSWQGVTYEQYF. The CDR3 nucleotides are TGTGCCAGCAGCTGGCAGGGGGTTACCTACGAGCAGTACTTC. The whole variable domain, filled in from reference TRBV5-4 and TRBJ2-7, reads ETGVTQSPTHLIKTRGQQVTLRCSSQSGHNTVSWYQQALGQGPQFIFQYYREEENGRGNFPPRFSGLQFPNYSSELNVNALELDDSALYLCASSWQGVTYEQYFGPGTRLTVT.

This chain joins TRBV7-3 and TRBJ2-1, with D tentatively TRBD1 (5 bases). Trimming left V 2 bases short and J 4 bases short, with 9 bases between. The CDR3 runs 14 residues. The germline V gene encodes CDR1 SGHTA and CDR2 FQGTGA. CDR3 nucleotide sequence: TGTGCCAGCAGCTTACTGCAGGGATACAATGAGCAGTTCTTC. Its protein product is CASSLLQGYNEQFF.

Here the CDR3 reads CASSLSGRVDEQYF. The CDR3, as DNA: TGTGCCAGCAGCTTATCCGGGAGGGTTGACGAGCAGTACTTC. The J gene is TRBJ2-7, the V gene TRBV7-9, with 8 nucleotides matching TRBD2. The trim removed 2 bases at V and 5 bases at J, leaving 5 bases unmatched. CDR3 length equals 14 residues. The germline gives CDR1 SEHNR, CDR2 FQNEAQ (reference sequence). Filled out from reference TRBV7-9 and TRBJ2-7, the complete variable domain reads DTGVSQNPRHKITKRGQNVTFRCDPISEHNRLYWYRQTLGQGPEFLTYFQNEAQLEKSRLLSDRFSAERPKGSFSTLEIQRTEQGDSAMYLCASSLSGRVDEQYFGPGTRLTVT.

This clone was seen once. This chain joins TRBV5-6 and TRBJ2-5, with TRBD2 as a possible D gene (7 bases). Trimming removed 3 bases from V and 4 bases from J, with 10 bases in between. This CDR3 is built from 13 residues. CDR1 SGHDT and CDR2 YYEEEE come from the germline V gene. CDR3 in amino acids: CASSSGGRETQYF. In DNA, the CDR3 is TGTGCCAGCAGCTCCGGGGGGCGAGAGACCCAGTACTTC.

The chain carries TRBV5-6 and TRBJ2-7, with D possibly TRBD1 on 6 matching bases. Germline values: CDR1 SGHDT, CDR2 YYEEEE. Deletions cut 4 bases from V and 7 bases from J, with 18 bases between. This CDR3 spans 14 amino acids. DNA of the CDR3: TGTGCCAGCAGCGAGGACAGAAGGCTTTCTGAGCAGTACTTC. Its protein is CASSEDRRLSEQYF.

This clone came up a few times. The junction departs from germline at one end; a sequencing error may be responsible. This rearrangement joins TRBV10-3 to TRBJ2-2; no clear D gene. Germline values: CDR1 ENHRY, CDR2 SYGVKD. The CDR3 totals 13 residues. For the CDR3, the DNA is TGTGCCAGCAGTGACTCTGACACCGGGGAGCTGTTTTTT. Translated: CASSDSDTGELFF.

The chain uses TRBV4-1 and TRBJ2-5; D remains unclear. Germline V gene sequence: CDR1 MGHRA, CDR2 YSYEKL. The CDR3 is 14 amino acids. The V gene lost 1 base and the J gene lost 1 base, with 7 bases spanning the gap. The CDR3 here is CASSQVKPQETQYF. CDR3 bases: TGCGCCAGCAGCCAAGTTAAACCCCAAGAGACCCAGTACTTC.

The V call is TRBV7-2, the J call TRBJ2-3; 8 bases are a match to TRBD2. CDR3 size: 15 residues. Trimming cost V 4 bases and J 1 base; bases outside gene matches: 4. Per the germline V gene, CDR1 is SGHTA and CDR2 is FQGNSA. CDR3 nucleotides: TGTGCCAGCAGCTCCTGGCGGGGGGGCACAGATACGCAGTATTTT. Amino acid sequence: CASSSWRGGTDTQYF.

The V call is TRBV27, the J call TRBJ1-5; D unclear. Germline V lookup: CDR1 MNHEY, CDR2 SMNVEV (reference sequence). The CDR3 loop spans 12 amino acids. Trimming left V 6 bases short and J 3 bases short, with 6 bases between. The CDR3 DNA sequence: TGTGCCAGCAGCCCGATCAATCAGCCCCAGCATTTT. Amino acids: CASSPINQPQHF.

This CDR3 reads CASSSEGLAGYNEQFF. The CDR3 DNA is TGTGCCAGCAGTTCAGAGGGACTAGCGGGATACAATGAGCAGTTCTTC. The chain combines TRBV27 with TRBJ2-1, with 13 bases aligning to TRBD2. Germline trimming cut 4 bases from V and 4 bases from J; bases unmatched to any gene: 4. This CDR3 has 16 residues. Germline V lookup: CDR1 MNHEY, CDR2 SMNVEV (reference sequence).

This clone was detected only a few times. The genes are TRBV29-1 and TRBJ2-5; tentative D call: TRBD1 (5 bases). Germline-derived CDR1 and CDR2 are SQVTM and ANQGSEA. The CDR3 covers 15 residues. Trimming took 0 bases from V and 4 from J, leaving 15 bases between them. DNA for the CDR3: TGCAGCGTTGAAGATGGGGCAGTTTCCCCAGAGACCCAGTACTTC. Protein sequence: CSVEDGAVSPETQYF.